Described below is a single T cell receptor (beta chain) sequence and its context. What this receptor recognizes is not known. No much larger clonotype is one base removed from it; base qualities were not supplied. The donors were included in the validation cohort of approximately 130 subjects, a group kept apart from the roughly 730-subject first cohort. V is reduced by 0 bases and J by 6 bases, leaving a spacing of 12 bases between them. The CDR3 goes from the cysteine to the phenylalanine over 14 residues. Here the CDR3 DNA is all that survives: 42 bases in frame from base 1. Per the germline V gene (reference sequence), SEHNR is the CDR1 and FQNEAQ is the CDR2. The entry originates in a study of cytomegalovirus exposure and HLA in healthy donors (dated by TCRdb to the late 2010s). The study in broad terms: A later analysis indicated that the 95 to 150 validation repertoires were generated on the platform also employed for the approximately 690 repertoires of the first cohort. Along with the 666-subject first cohort, a separate validation cohort of over a hundred different subjects was used. The study was designed to test whether signatures of past pathogen exposure could be identified by cataloging public T cell receptors. The study combined high-throughput TCR immunosequencing, statistical association of individual TCRs with disease status, and machine learning to predict cytomegalovirus infection status. General study outcomes and caveats: A later analysis had no HLA typing for the validation cohort, so co-occurrence there was scored across all 130 or so repertoires. The study gave a list of 150 to 200 TCR beta chains associated with cytomegalovirus. In a later analysis, TCRs clustered in the first cohort were found to also tend to co-occur in the approximately 110 validation repertoires, with approximately 94% of cluster scores above 0. The classifier was reported to diagnose cytomegalovirus status with high specificity and sensitivity in both the original and validation cohorts. The authors suggested that the approach could potentially be extended to other disease states and immunological phenotypes. Most TCR sequences were observed very rarely across donors, whereas some public TCRs were present in many individuals. A few of the identified cytomegalovirus-associated TCR beta chains were confirmed in vitro to be specific for cytomegalovirus antigens.

The protocol used for the library was the immunoSEQ multiplex PCR assay. Under the source paper's analysis protocol: A statistical classification framework was built to diagnose cytomegalovirus status from the catalog of TCR beta chain sequences. In TCRdb, the immuneACCESS table is reduced to in-frame sequences with V and J assigned. These tables do not hold every clone; where another copy was compared, an unresolved V gene accounts for under half, and the others remain unexplained. That table is the source of V, J and clone size, and D and trimming were worked out from the DNA. This sample has over 60,000 clones in its table, and approximately 93% of those were observed once. Together, the top ten hold less than 4.5% of the sample.

This clonotype was sampled from a young man in good health and CMV-seropositive. Sequenced material: PBMCs. The chain links TRBV7-9 with TRBJ2-7, with the D gene too uncertain to name. CDR3 reads: CASSLALSPGEQYF. DNA sequence: TGTGCCAGCAGCTTAGCGCTTAGCCCCGGCGAGCAGTACTTC. Where the CDR3 stops, the reference TRBV7-9 and TRBJ2-7 genes take over; the full variable domain is DTGVSQNPRHKITKRGQNVTFRCDPISEHNRLYWYRQTLGQGPEFLTYFQNEAQLEKSRLLSDRFSAERPKGSFSTLEIQRTEQGDSAMYLCASSLALSPGEQYFGPGTRLTVT.